These T cell receptor beta chains were read from a single sample in a study of blood T cell repertoires in COVID-19. Measured with immunoSEQ multiplex PCR; TCRdb has only the in-frame clones, and not every one. This table holds about 160,000 clones, less than 85% found once. Sequencing used peripheral blood. These receptors all come from a woman between 40 and 55 years old with COVID-19, enrolled during active disease. The CDR3 runs from the conserved cysteine through the conserved F or W. The order of the fields is CDR3 length, J gene, D gene, V gene, clone size, CDR3 DNA, CDR3 protein. A D gene is named only where the DNA matches it firmly. Part of the rows lack a size; the others show once, few, many or a class for expanded clones.

16	TRBJ2-2	TRBD2	TRBV3-1/TRBV3-2	.	TGTGCCAGCAGCCAAGAGGGAGGGAGCTGGGTCGGGGAGCTGTTTTTT	CASSQEGGSWVGELFF
14	TRBJ2-5	TRBD1	TRBV7-2	.	TGTGCCAGCAGCTTAGGGGTCAGGGGGGAGACCCAGTACTTC	CASSLGVRGETQYF
15	TRBJ1-1	.	TRBV30	.	TGTGCCTGGGGGGGAAAGGGCAGGGTAGGGTCTGAAGCTTTCTTT	CAWGGKGRVGSEAFF
16	TRBJ1-1	.	TRBV5-1	.	TGCGCCAGCGATCCATCTGGGGGAGGAATGAACACTGAAGCTTTCTTT	CASDPSGGGMNTEAFF
16	TRBJ2-3	TRBD1	TRBV5-5	.	TGTGCCAGCAGTCGTGACCCGGGACAGGGGACAGATACGCAGTATTTT	CASSRDPGQGTDTQYF
13	TRBJ1-2	TRBD1	TRBV29-1	.	TGCAGCGTTGATAGTACAGGGGGCTATGGCTACACCTTC	CSVDSTGGYGYTF
14	TRBJ1-5	TRBD1	TRBV28	.	TGTGCCAGCAGTCTCCAGGGGGCGACTCAGCCCCAGCATTTT	CASSLQGATQPQHF
16	TRBJ2-1	TRBD2	TRBV7-8	.	TGTGCCAGCAGCTTTTTAGCGGGGGGCCCATACAATGAGCAGTTCTTC	CASSFLAGGPYNEQFF
15	TRBJ1-3	TRBD1	TRBV7-8	few	TGTGCCAGCAGCTTATCCGGGACAGGGGGAAACACCATATATTTT	CASSLSGTGGNTIYF
13	TRBJ1-2	TRBD1	TRBV12-3/TRBV12-4	.	TGTGCCAGCAGCCGACTCGGACAGGGGGTCGACACCTTC	CASSRLGQGVDTF
18	TRBJ2-3	TRBD2	TRBV3-1/TRBV3-2	.	TGTGCCAGCAGCCAAGCTAGAGAGCGGACTAGCGTGGCAGATACGCAGTATTTT	CASSQARERTSVADTQYF
15	TRBJ2-3	.	TRBV5-1	.	TGCGCCAGCAGCTTAGGGACATTTTCTACAGATACGCAGTATTTT	CASSLGTFSTDTQYF
13	TRBJ1-5	.	TRBV6-5	medium-sized	TGTGCCAGCAGTTCCCATAGCAATCAGCCCCAGCATTTT	CASSSHSNQPQHF
14	TRBJ2-7	TRBD1	TRBV19	.	TGTGCCAGTAGTATAGGGACAGGGACCTACGAGCAGTACTTC	CASSIGTGTYEQYF
16	TRBJ2-3	.	TRBV3-1/TRBV3-2	.	TGTGCCAGCAGCCAAGATTTAACCCGGGTAGCAGATACGCAGTATTTT	CASSQDLTRVADTQYF
15	TRBJ1-3	.	TRBV14	.	TGTGCCAGCAGCCCAAAGCCCGACTCTGGAAACACCATATATTTT	CASSPKPDSGNTIYF
13	TRBJ2-5	TRBD1	TRBV10-3	.	TGTGCCATACGACAGGGGGCCCAAGAGACCCAGTACTTC	CAIRQGAQETQYF
12	TRBJ1-3	.	TRBV4-2	.	TGTGCCAGCTCTCTCTCTGGAAACACCATATATTTT	CASSLSGNTIYF
12	TRBJ2-5	.	TRBV7-2	.	TGTGCCAGCAGCCCTAGGAGGGAGACCCAGTACTTC	CASSPRRETQYF
13	TRBJ1-2	.	TRBV5-1	few	TGCGCCAGCAGCATGGACAGATCGTATGGCTACACCTTC	CASSMDRSYGYTF
13	TRBJ1-6	.	TRBV2	once	TGTGCCAGCAGTCTAGGGGGTAGCTCACCCCTCCACTTT	CASSLGGSSPLHF
12	TRBJ2-5	.	TRBV23-1	.	TGCGCCAGCAGTCATATAAAAGAGACCCAGTACTTC	CASSHIKETQYF
13	TRBJ2-1	.	TRBV7-9	.	TGTGCCAGCAAGGTCGGATCAGGCAATGAGCAGTTCTTC	CASKVGSGNEQFF
14	TRBJ2-7	.	TRBV18	few	TGTGCCAGCTCGCCCGACGGAGGGAACTACGAGCAGTACTTC	CASSPDGGNYEQYF
15	TRBJ1-4	TRBD1	TRBV6-5	.	TGTGCCAGCAGTTACTCGGGGACAGTTAATGAAAAACTGTTTTTT	CASSYSGTVNEKLFF
15	TRBJ1-2	TRBD1	TRBV18	.	TGTGCCAGCTCACCACCAAGGACAGGGCAAACGGGCTACACCTTC	CASSPPRTGQTGYTF
16	TRBJ2-3	.	TRBV9	.	TGTGCCAGCAGCATACAGATTACAGGGAGCCCAGATACGCAGTATTTT	CASSIQITGSPDTQYF
12	TRBJ1-2	.	TRBV5-6	few	TGTGCCAGCAGCTTGACAGGGAATGGCTACACCTTC	CASSLTGNGYTF
16	TRBJ2-1	.	TRBV7-9	.	TGTGCCAGCAGCCCTGAGGCAGAAGTAAACTACAATGAGCAGTTCTTC	CASSPEAEVNYNEQFF
16	TRBJ2-1	TRBD2	TRBV24-1	few	TGTGCCACCAGTGATCCCGGACTAGCGGCGGACAATGAGCAGTTCTTC	CATSDPGLAADNEQFF
15	TRBJ2-1	.	TRBV15	.	TGTGCCACCAGCAGAGATCTAGGGAGCATCAATGAGCAGTTCTTC	CATSRDLGSINEQFF
16	TRBJ2-2	.	TRBV7-3	.	TGTGCCAGCAGCCGTACCGGGACATCAAACACCGGGGAGCTGTTTTTT	CASSRTGTSNTGELFF
16	TRBJ2-3	.	TRBV29-1	.	TGCAGCGTTGAAGATCCCCACAGGAGATTCACAGATACGCAGTATTTT	CSVEDPHRRFTDTQYF
15	TRBJ1-1	.	TRBV4-1	.	TGCGCCAGCAGCCTAGGGCCCGAGAGGGACACTGAAGCTTTCTTT	CASSLGPERDTEAFF
15	TRBJ2-4	.	TRBV30	.	TGTGCCTGGACCCCAGGGGTGTTGGGCCAAAACATTCAGTACTTC	CAWTPGVLGQNIQYF
17	TRBJ2-6	TRBD1	TRBV7-2	.	TGTGCCAGCAGCCCGGACAGGGGGGCCTCTGGGGCCAACGTCCTGACTTTC	CASSPDRGASGANVLTF
15	TRBJ2-5	.	TRBV7-6	.	TGTGCCAGCAGCCAAAGCTCACCTACAGTTGGGACCCAGTACTTC	CASSQSSPTVGTQYF
15	TRBJ2-5	.	TRBV19	.	TGTGCCAGTAGAAGGACGGAGGTAAACCAAGAGACCCAGTACTTC	CASRRTEVNQETQYF
14	TRBJ2-7	.	TRBV30	.	TGTGCCTGGAGTGAGGGGCCCACCCCCTACGAGCAGTACTTC	CAWSEGPTPYEQYF
16	TRBJ2-1	TRBD2	TRBV24-1	.	TGTGCCACCAGTGATTCCTCCGGGACTAGCTACAATGAGCAGTTCTTC	CATSDSSGTSYNEQFF
12	TRBJ2-7	.	TRBV5-1	once	TGCGCCAGCAGCTTGGCCACGGGCGAGCAGTACTTC	CASSLATGEQYF
16	TRBJ2-6	.	TRBV4-2	.	TGTGCCAGCAGCCAAGAAACTGGTACTGGGGCCAACGTCCTGACTTTC	CASSQETGTGANVLTF
13	TRBJ1-1	.	TRBV7-9	.	TGTGCCAGCAGCTTAAGCAGGACAACTGAAGCTTTCTTT	CASSLSRTTEAFF
18	TRBJ2-5	.	TRBV5-6	.	TGTGCCAGCAGCTTGGTAGGGGGGGCGGCGGGTTTTCTGGAGACCCAGTACTTC	CASSLVGGAAGFLETQYF
13	TRBJ2-3	.	TRBV19	.	TGTGCCAGTAGTGACGGGACTGCAGATACGCAGTATTTT	CASSDGTADTQYF
15	TRBJ2-2	.	TRBV9	.	TGTGCCAGCAGCGGGGGGGATTTGAACACCGGGGAGCTGTTTTTT	CASSGGDLNTGELFF
13	TRBJ2-7	.	TRBV15	few	TGTGCCACCAGCAGGAACAGGGACTACGAGCAGTACTTC	CATSRNRDYEQYF
13	TRBJ1-1	TRBD1	TRBV5-6	once	TGTGCCAGCAGCCCGACAGGGGACACTGAAGCTTTCTTT	CASSPTGDTEAFF
15	TRBJ1-3	.	TRBV4-2	.	TGTGCCAGCAGCCAAGATTATGACAGTAAAAACACCATATATTTT	CASSQDYDSKNTIYF
14	TRBJ2-4	.	TRBV7-3	.	TGTGCCAGCAGCTTGACGGCAGGGAAAAACATTCAGTACTTC	CASSLTAGKNIQYF
16	TRBJ2-5	TRBD2	TRBV7-6	.	TGTGCCAGCAGCTCCTACCTAGCGGGGGGGGTCAAGGCCCAGTACTTC	CASSSYLAGGVKAQYF
13	TRBJ2-4	.	TRBV18	.	TGTGCCAGCTCCCCCAACAGGGATGTTGGACAGTACTTC	CASSPNRDVGQYF
13	TRBJ1-5	.	TRBV7-3	.	TGTGCCAGCAGCCGCTGGGGGGGTCAGCCCCAGCATTTT	CASSRWGGQPQHF